These T cell receptor beta chains were read from a single sample in a study of human T cells and chemical hapten exposure. TCRdb reanalysed the RACE reads using MiXCR and keeps one entry per CDR3 protein. Of more than 95,000 distinct CDR3 sequences listed, less than 35% are singletons. The source material was whole blood, sampled in connection with sensitization to the hapten diphenylcyclopropenone (DPC). The receptors come from a man aged 40-49 years with alopecia areata. Some clones in this sample may be carry-over from other donors' samples. The CDR3 runs from the conserved cysteine through the conserved F or W. Fields, in order: V gene, J gene, D gene, clone size, CDR3 DNA, CDR3 protein. A D gene is named only where the DNA matches it firmly. Clone size is given for some rows only: seen once, a few or many times, or a class if the clone is expanded.

>TRBV2|TRBJ2-6|-|-
TGTGCCAGCAGGGATGCTGCCTTGAGCTCTGGGGCCAACGTCCTGACTTTC
CASRDAALSSGANVLTF
>TRBV9|TRBJ2-7|TRBD1|-
TGTGCCAGCAGCGTAGGTGGGACAGGTAGCTCCTACGAGCAGTACTTC
CASSVGGTGSSYEQYF
>TRBV5-1|TRBJ2-5|-|-
TGCGCCAGCAGCTTGGGGTTGGGACTCCAAGAGACCCAGTACTTC
CASSLGLGLQETQYF
>TRBV10-3|TRBJ2-6|TRBD1|-
TGTGCCATCAGGAGGACAGGGGCCGGGACCAGCTCTGGGGCCAACGTCCTGACTTTC
CAIRRTGAGTSSGANVLTF
>TRBV5-1|TRBJ2-6|TRBD1|many
TGCGCCAGCAGCTATCTAACGGGACAGGGGGTTACAACTGGGGCCAACGTCCTGACTTTC
CASSYLTGQGVTTGANVLTF
>TRBV20-1|TRBJ2-1|TRBD2|few
TGCAGTGCTATAAGTGGGCTAGCGGTTTACAATGAGCAGTTCTTC
CSAISGLAVYNEQFF
>TRBV24-1|TRBJ2-3|-|many
TGTGCCACCAGTGTCGAGGGACTCACAGATACGCAGTATTTT
CATSVEGLTDTQYF
>TRBV9|TRBJ1-2|-|-
TGTGCCAGCAGCGTAGAGGGAAACTATGGCTACACCTTC
CASSVEGNYGYTF
>TRBV6-5|TRBJ2-3|-|few
TGTGCCAGTCTTCAAACTAGCATCCCAGATACGCAGTATTTT
CASLQTSIPDTQYF
>TRBV20-1|TRBJ2-3|TRBD2|-
TGCAGTGCTAGAGCGCTAGCGGGAGCAGATACGCAGTATTTT
CSARALAGADTQYF
>TRBV2|TRBJ1-1|-|-
TGTGCCAGCAGTAGGTCCGCCACGGAAGCTTTCTTT
CASSRSATEAFF
>TRBV7-2|TRBJ2-2|TRBD1|many
TGTGCCAGCAGCCCACAGGGGACACAGAACACCGGGGAGCTGTTTTTT
CASSPQGTQNTGELFF
>TRBV7-2|TRBJ1-5|TRBD1|-
TGTGCCAGCAGATTGACAGGGACGGGAAGCAATCAGCCCCAGCATTTT
CASRLTGTGSNQPQHF
>TRBV10-3|TRBJ2-5|TRBD2|few
TGTGCCACCTATGATCCGACTAGCGGGAGTGAGACCCAGTACTTC
CATYDPTSGSETQYF
>TRBV4-3|TRBJ2-1|-|-
TGCGCCAGCAGCCAAGAGACGTACTCCTACAATGAGCAGTTCTTC
CASSQETYSYNEQFF
>TRBV27|TRBJ1-5|-|-
TGTGCCAGCAGTTTCGACAGCTACCAGCCCCAGCATTTT
CASSFDSYQPQHF
>TRBV10-3|TRBJ2-3|TRBD1|-
TGTGCCATCAGTAGCCCCGGGACAGGCAGCACAGATACGCAGTATTTT
CAISSPGTGSTDTQYF
>TRBV12-3/TRBV12-4|TRBJ1-2|TRBD1|-
TGTGCCAGCAGGTGGACAGGATCGAATGATGGCTACACCTTC
CASRWTGSNDGYTF
>TRBV2|TRBJ2-4|-|-
TGTGCCAGCAGTGAAAAGTTGTTCGAAGGAGGCAAAAACATTCAGTACTTC
CASSEKLFEGGKNIQYF
>TRBV6-2/TRBV6-3|TRBJ2-3|-|-
TGTGCCAGCCACGGCAACCTATATAGCACAGATACGCAGTATTTT
CASHGNLYSTDTQYF
>TRBV20-1|TRBJ2-5|-|-
TGCAGTGCCCTACGGCCAGGGCCTGAAGAGACCCAGTACTTC
CSALRPGPEETQYF
>TRBV4-3|TRBJ2-1|-|-
TGCGCCAGCAGCCAAGATGTAGGGGAGCAGTTCTTC
CASSQDVGEQFF
>TRBV28|TRBJ2-1|-|-
TGTGCCAGCAGTTTTCCCAGTGAGCAGTTCTTC
CASSFPSEQFF
>TRBV30|TRBJ1-6|-|-
TGTGCCTGGAGTGTACTACAGGGTTATAATTCACCCCTCCACTTT
CAWSVLQGYNSPLHF
>TRBV7-8|TRBJ1-1|TRBD1|-
TGTGCCAGCAGCACGAGACCAGGGGGCGGGCGGGGTAACACTGAAGCTTTCTTT
CASSTRPGGGRGNTEAFF
>TRBV5-1|TRBJ1-6|-|-
TGCGCCAGCAGACCCGGACAGAATAATTCACCCCTCCACTTT
CASRPGQNNSPLHF
>TRBV6-5|TRBJ1-2|TRBD1|few
TGTGCCAGCCGTCCGGAGACAGGGAGAGGCTACACCTTC
CASRPETGRGYTF
>TRBV7-9|TRBJ2-1|TRBD2|few
TGTGCCAGCAACCCATGGGCTAGCGGGACGAATGAGCAGTTCTTC
CASNPWASGTNEQFF
>TRBV7-2|TRBJ2-1|-|-
TGTGCCAGCAGCTTAGCATCAGGGCCCAACAGTGAGCAGTTCTTC
CASSLASGPNSEQFF
>TRBV2|TRBJ1-1|TRBD1|-
TGTGCCAGCAGAGGACAGGTGAACACTGAAGCTTTCTTT
CASRGQVNTEAFF
>TRBV12-5|TRBJ2-3|-|few
TGTGCTAGTGACGAGGGGACTAGCACAGATACGCAGTATTTT
CASDEGTSTDTQYF
>TRBV24-1|TRBJ1-5|-|once
TGTGCCACCAGTGCCCAGGTCAGCAATCAGCCCCAGCATTTT
CATSAQVSNQPQHF
>TRBV29-1|TRBJ2-2|TRBD1|few
TGCAGCGTTGTGAACAGGGGGAACACCGGGGAGCTGTTTTTT
CSVVNRGNTGELFF
>TRBV7-9|TRBJ2-1|TRBD1|-
TGTGCCAGCAGCCCGGGACAGGGGGCTTTTAATGAGCAGTTCTTC
CASSPGQGAFNEQFF
>TRBV9|TRBJ2-2|-|few
TGTGCCAGCAGCGTAGCCCCTAAAGTCCCGGGGTTGGACACCGGGGAGCTGTTTTTT
CASSVAPKVPGLDTGELFF
>TRBV6-6|TRBJ2-3|-|-
TGTGCCAGCAGTTACTCGGGACGGACTAACACAGATACGCAGTATTTT
CASSYSGRTNTDTQYF
>TRBV10-2|TRBJ2-5|-|few
TGCGCCAGCAGTGAGTTGGGGGAGGTGGAGACCCAGTACTTC
CASSELGEVETQYF
>TRBV18|TRBJ2-5|TRBD1|few
TGTGCCAGCTCACCCCCGACAGGGGTGTACCAAGAGACCCAGTACTTC
CASSPPTGVYQETQYF
>TRBV10-3|TRBJ2-5|-|few
TGTGCCATCAGTGATGGTCAGCAGAGCAAAGAGACCCAGTACTTC
CAISDGQQSKETQYF
>TRBV2|TRBJ1-1|TRBD1|-
TGTGCCGGCGGGACAGGGCTTGAAGCTTTCTTT
CAGGTGLEAFF
>TRBV20-1|TRBJ2-7|-|few
TGCAGTGCTAGAGATCCGGCCTACGAGCAGTACTTC
CSARDPAYEQYF
>TRBV28|TRBJ2-2|-|few
TGTGCCAGCAGTGACCGGAGGGAGCTGTTTTTT
CASSDRRELFF
>TRBV5-1|TRBJ1-1|-|-
TGCGCCAGCAGCTCTAATCTGAACACTGAAGCTTTCTTT
CASSSNLNTEAFF
>TRBV29-1|TRBJ2-1|-|few
TGCAGCGTTGTACGGGACATAGCAGGAAATGAGCAGTTCTTC
CSVVRDIAGNEQFF
>TRBV7-8|TRBJ2-2|TRBD2|-
TGTGCCAGCAGCTTTCAGTCTAGCGGGATCGGGGAGCTGTTTTTT
CASSFQSSGIGELFF
>TRBV6-2/TRBV6-3|TRBJ2-3|TRBD2|-
TGTGCCAGCAGTTACTCAACTAGCGGGACAAGCACAGATACGCAGTATTTT
CASSYSTSGTSTDTQYF
>TRBV29-1|TRBJ2-3|TRBD1|few
TGCAGCGTAGACGGACAGGGGCCAGATACGCAGTATTTT
CSVDGQGPDTQYF